Below, 19 T cell receptor beta chains from the same sample are listed, as sequenced in a study of T cell repertoires in cytomegalovirus infection. Using its own MiXCR run on the reads, TCRdb lists one record per CDR3 protein. The sample holds 200,000 to 300,000 distinct CDR3 sequences, approximately 9.1% seen once. The sequenced sample was PBMCs. Receptors were obtained from a human donor in good health (CMV status not recorded). Some clones in this sample may be carry-over from other donors' samples.

This clonotype was seen more than once but under ten times. The gene calls are TRBV29-1 and TRBJ2-6, with 7 bases that match TRBD1. Germline-derived CDR1 and CDR2 are SQVTM and ANQGSEA. This CDR3 contains 15 residues. The ends lost 6 bases at V and 4 bases at J; junction bases unmatched: 9. CDR3 sequence (DNA): TGCAGCGTAGGAAAAGGGGGCCAAGGGGCCAACGTCCTGACTTTC. Its translation is CSVGKGGQGANVLTF.

This clonotype has more than one count but fewer than ten. V usage is TRBV14 and J usage is TRBJ2-3; TRBD1 aligns across 11 bases. Trimming removed 3 bases from V and 4 bases from J; junction bases left unmatched: 3. CDR3 length: 15 amino acids. CDR1 SGHDN and CDR2 FVKESK come from the germline V gene. CDR3 in DNA: TGTGCCAGCAGCCACCAGGACAGGGGGCCAGATACGCAGTATTTT. Translating it yields CASSHQDRGPDTQYF.

This clonotype was detected ten times or more. The V call is TRBV12-3 or TRBV12-4, the J call TRBJ2-2; 7 nucleotides line up with TRBD2. The V and J ends lost 3 bases and 5 bases, in that order; junction bases with no gene match: 6. The length of the CDR3 is 15 residues. The CDR3 DNA follows: TGTGCCAGCAGTTTCAAGCGGGGTGGTACCGGGGAGCTGTTTTTT. Residues: CASSFKRGGTGELFF.

This clonotype was seen repeatedly, ten times or more. Here the CDR3 reads CASSLDSLSYNEQFF. DNA of the CDR3: TGTGCCAGCAGCCTAGACAGTCTCTCCTACAATGAGCAGTTCTTC. This chain uses TRBV9 with TRBJ2-1, with D tentatively TRBD1 (5 bases). This CDR3 has 15 amino acids. The germline V and J ends were trimmed by 4 bases and 0 bases, with 11 bases remaining between them. The V gene's germline CDR1 is SGDLS and CDR2 YYNGEE. Variable domain in full (rest from reference TRBV9 and TRBJ2-1): DSGVTQTPKHLITATGQRVTLRCSPRSGDLSVYWYQQSLDQGLQFLIQYYNGEERAKGNILERFSAQQFPDLHSELNLSSLELGDSALYFCASSLDSLSYNEQFFGPGTRLTVL.

This clonotype has at least ten counts. The chain is built from TRBV7-9 and TRBJ2-1; 7 positions match TRBD2. The germline gives CDR1 SEHNR, CDR2 FQNEAQ (reference sequence). This CDR3 region has 14 residues. J lost 6 bases, V lost 2 bases, and 4 bases had no gene match. The CDR3 sequence is CASSLLGGGNEQFF. The CDR3 DNA reads TGTGCCAGCAGCTTATTGGGCGGGGGCAATGAGCAGTTCTTC. The full variable domain, its missing parts supplied by reference TRBV7-9 and TRBJ2-1, is DTGVSQNPRHKITKRGQNVTFRCDPISEHNRLYWYRQTLGQGPEFLTYFQNEAQLEKSRLLSDRFSAERPKGSFSTLEIQRTEQGDSAMYLCASSLLGGGNEQFFGPGTRLTVL.

This clonotype ranks as medium-sized. This chain links TRBV7-2 with TRBJ2-5; no definite D call. The V and J ends lost 6 bases and 4 bases respectively, with 12 bases between them. This CDR3 contains 13 residues. From germline, CDR1 is SGHTA and CDR2 FQGNSA. CDR3 sequence: CASSRGIGETQYF. CDR3 DNA: TGTGCCAGCAGTAGAGGCATCGGAGAGACCCAGTACTTC.

This clonotype appeared many times. The chain links TRBV12-3 or TRBV12-4 to TRBJ2-7; 9 bases fit TRBD1. This CDR3 is built from 14 residues. The V segment lost 5 bases and the J segment 3 bases; nucleotides outside the gene matches: 5. The CDR3 reads CASSRETGGYEQYF. DNA of the CDR3: TGTGCCAGCAGTCGGGAGACAGGGGGCTACGAGCAGTACTTC.

The genes are TRBV27 and TRBJ2-7, with 9 bases identical to TRBD1. Trimming at V came to 2 bases and at J to 3 bases, leaving 8 bases not matched to a gene. Germline CDR1 reads MNHEY; CDR2 reads SMNVEV (reference sequence). The CDR3 has 16 amino acids. The CDR3 protein is CASSLNRGQGVYEQYF. CDR3 coding DNA: TGTGCCAGCAGTTTAAACAGGGGACAGGGTGTCTACGAGCAGTACTTC.

The chain has TRBV28 and TRBJ2-2; 12 bases are a match to TRBD2. The ends lost 2 bases at V and 4 bases at J; junction bases unmatched: 11. Looked up from germline, CDR1 is MDHEN and CDR2 is SYDVKM. The CDR3 spans 19 residues. CDR3 sequence reads: CASSLVVTSGSRGTGELFF. CDR3 DNA: TGTGCCAGCAGTTTAGTTGTGACTAGCGGGAGTAGGGGCACCGGGGAGCTGTTTTTT.

V is TRBV29-1 and J is TRBJ1-1; the D gene is possibly TRBD1 (6 bases). The CDR3 is 15 amino acids. Trimming stripped 7 bases from V and 0 bases from J, with 18 bases between. The germline gives CDR1 SQVTM, CDR2 ANQGSEA. CDR3 sequence reads: CSGLRDTIMNTEAFF. The CDR3 coding sequence is TGCAGCGGCCTCCGGGACACGATCATGAACACTGAAGCTTTCTTT.

This chain connects TRBV27 to TRBJ2-3, with a tentative D call TRBD2 (7 bases). The V gene's germline CDR1 is MNHEY and CDR2 SMNVEV (reference sequence). This CDR3 is 15 amino acids long. V shed 3 bases and J shed 1 base, with 11 bases lying between them. CDR3 nucleotides: TGTGCCAGCAGTTTGGGGGGGCGGGGCACAGATACGCAGTATTTT. Amino acids: CASSLGGRGTDTQYF.

This clonotype was seen many times. V is TRBV6-1 and J is TRBJ2-1; maybe TRBD1 (5 bases). The germline V gene has CDR1 MNHNS and CDR2 SASEGT. V lost 7 bases and J 9 bases, leaving 19 bases between the germline ends. This CDR3 is built from 14 residues. CDR3 in amino acids: CASTPTTGRSEQFF. Here the CDR3 DNA reads TGTGCCAGCACCCCTACTACAGGACGGAGTGAGCAGTTCTTC.

This clonotype was observed at least ten times. The rearrangement links TRBV7-2 to TRBJ2-3; a weak D match, TRBD2 (5 bases). CDR1 is SGHTA, CDR2 FQGNSA, per germline. V was trimmed by 2 bases and J by 1 base, leaving 10 bases between them. The CDR3 is 15 amino acids. CDR3 in DNA: TGTGCCAGCAGCTTACAGCTCGGGGGCACAGATACGCAGTATTTT. The encoded protein is CASSLQLGGTDTQYF.

This clonotype appeared many times. V gene TRBV6-2 or TRBV6-3 combines with J gene TRBJ1-2, with D tentatively TRBD1 (5 bases). CDR1 is MNHEY and CDR2 is SVGEGT in the germline V gene. The CDR3 runs to 16 residues. Trimming took off 0 bases at V and 0 bases at J, with 11 bases between the two ends. The CDR3 nucleotides read TGTGCCAGCAGTTACTCGAGCTGGACAACTAACTATGGCTACACCTTC. This sequence encodes CASSYSSWTTNYGYTF.

Many counts were recorded for this clonotype. The V and J genes are TRBV7-2 and TRBJ1-6; D gene uncertain. This CDR3 contains 16 residues. V shed 2 bases and J shed 5 bases, with 13 bases lying between them. Germline V gives CDR1 SGHTA, CDR2 FQGNSA. CDR3 sequence (DNA): TGTGCCAGCAGCTTATCTCCGATCGGTAATAATTCACCCCTCCACTTT. It translates to CASSLSPIGNNSPLHF.

This clonotype was detected only a few times. The genes are TRBV19 and TRBJ2-7; 8 bases match TRBD2. The length of the CDR3 is 15 residues. Trimming at V came to 1 base and at J to 2 bases, leaving 4 bases not matched to a gene. Germline values: CDR1 LNHDA, CDR2 SQIVND (reference sequence). CDR3 in amino acids: CASSIGGSGTYEQYF. The DNA of the CDR3 is TGTGCCAGTAGTATAGGAGGTAGCGGGACCTACGAGCAGTACTTC.

Ten or more counts support this clonotype. The chain is built from TRBV12-3 or TRBV12-4 and TRBJ1-6, with 7 bases matching TRBD1. This CDR3 spans 15 amino acids. V dropped 2 bases and J dropped 10; count of bases not matched to a gene: 8. The CDR3 loop reads CASSLRTGLGSPLHF. The CDR3 DNA reads TGTGCCAGCAGTTTAAGGACAGGCCTGGGGTCACCCCTCCACTTT.

This clonotype has ten or more counts. V usage is TRBV7-2 and J usage is TRBJ2-7; 10 nucleotides match TRBD2. The CDR3 spans 16 residues. The trim removed 3 bases at V and 4 bases at J, leaving 9 bases unmatched. CDR1 is SGHTA, CDR2 FQGNSA, per germline. CDR3 nucleotide sequence: TGTGCCAGCAGCTTTTTAGCTAGCGGGAGAGGGTACGAGCAGTACTTC. Encoded protein: CASSFLASGRGYEQYF.

This clonotype was seen at least ten times. This rearrangement joins TRBV7-2 to TRBJ1-4, with D uncertain. The CDR3 has 12 residues. Germline V gene data show CDR1 as SGHTA and CDR2 as FQGNSA. Trimming took off 1 base at V and 8 bases at J, with 5 bases between the two ends. In DNA form, the CDR3 reads TGTGCCAGCAGCTTAGGCCGGGAAAAACTGTTTTTT. This encodes CASSLGREKLFF. The entire variable domain, with the rest obtained from reference TRBV7-2 and TRBJ1-4, is as follows: GAGVSQSPSNKVTEKGKDVELRCDPISGHTALYWYRQSLGQGLEFLIYFQGNSAPDKSGLPSDRFSAERTGGSVSTLTIQRTQQEDSAVYLCASSLGREKLFFGSGTQLSVL.